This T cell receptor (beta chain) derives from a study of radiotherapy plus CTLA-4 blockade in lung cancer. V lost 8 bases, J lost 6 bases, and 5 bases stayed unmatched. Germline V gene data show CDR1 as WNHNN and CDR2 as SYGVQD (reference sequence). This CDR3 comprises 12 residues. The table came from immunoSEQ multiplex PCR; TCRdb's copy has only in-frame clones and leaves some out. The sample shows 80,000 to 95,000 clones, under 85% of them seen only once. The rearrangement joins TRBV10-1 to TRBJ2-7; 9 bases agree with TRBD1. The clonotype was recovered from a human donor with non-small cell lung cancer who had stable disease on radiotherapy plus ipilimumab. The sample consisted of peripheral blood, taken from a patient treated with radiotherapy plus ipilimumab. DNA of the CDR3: TGCGCCAGCCAGGGACAGGGACCCGAGCAGTACTTC. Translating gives CASQGQGPEQYF.